This T cell receptor beta chain was obtained from a study of T-cell memory formation after mild COVID-19. At the level of the study: Each donor largely had its own TCR clusters. Study results and limitations: Researchers could not confirm that second-wave clones peaking on day 37 targeted SARS-CoV-2. Mostly located in CM and EM were contracting CD4+ clones, with contracting CD8+ clones located in EMRA. Later expanders leaned CD4+, whereas clones that contracted between day 15 and 85 were balanced CD4/CD8.

TCRdb processed the 5' RACE reads anew with MiXCR; each CDR3 protein has one entry. Of roughly 150,000 distinct CDR3 sequences listed, approximately 12% were seen once; the top ten hold about 3.3%. Comments on this clonotype: No antigen is known for it.

This TCR came from a man between 18 and 29 years old who had mild COVID-19 (a few samples of this study predate the infection). Cell type and time point are not known. The sample was PBMCs or a T cell subset sorted from them (not recorded which).

CDR3 sequence: CASSTLQDSGANVLTF. CDR3 sequence (DNA): TGTGCCAGCAGCACCCTACAGGACTCTGGGGCCAACGTCCTGACTTTC. The chain has TRBV7-3 and TRBJ2-6; weak D call: TRBD1 (5 bases). With 5 bases removed from V and 0 bases from J, the gap between germline ends came to 11 bases. Germline V gene lookup returns CDR1 SGHTA and CDR2 FQGTGA. CDR3 length: 16 amino acids.